This T cell receptor beta chain was found in a study of molecular identifiers for immune sequencing clone quantification. This clonotype was counted a few times. The CDR3 has 14 residues. V lost 4 bases and J lost 0, with 13 bases in between. Germline V gene data show CDR1 as GTSNPN and CDR2 as SVGIG (reference sequence). A single record per CDR3 protein comes from TCRdb applying MiXCR to the PCR reads. The table has about 500,000 distinct CDR3 sequences, about a fifth seen once. The chain couples TRBV30 to TRBJ2-7; D call uncertain. Input material: naive CD8+ T cells from blood, with Jurkat cell RNA spiked in. Subset indicated: FACS-sorted CD8+CD4-CCR7+CD45RA+ naive T cells. The receptor was derived from a human donor in good health. Some libraries in this study had Jurkat cell RNA spiked in. The CDR3 reads CAWTGWRSSYEQYF. Written as DNA, the CDR3 is TGTGCCTGGACCGGGTGGCGGAGCTCCTACGAGCAGTACTTC.